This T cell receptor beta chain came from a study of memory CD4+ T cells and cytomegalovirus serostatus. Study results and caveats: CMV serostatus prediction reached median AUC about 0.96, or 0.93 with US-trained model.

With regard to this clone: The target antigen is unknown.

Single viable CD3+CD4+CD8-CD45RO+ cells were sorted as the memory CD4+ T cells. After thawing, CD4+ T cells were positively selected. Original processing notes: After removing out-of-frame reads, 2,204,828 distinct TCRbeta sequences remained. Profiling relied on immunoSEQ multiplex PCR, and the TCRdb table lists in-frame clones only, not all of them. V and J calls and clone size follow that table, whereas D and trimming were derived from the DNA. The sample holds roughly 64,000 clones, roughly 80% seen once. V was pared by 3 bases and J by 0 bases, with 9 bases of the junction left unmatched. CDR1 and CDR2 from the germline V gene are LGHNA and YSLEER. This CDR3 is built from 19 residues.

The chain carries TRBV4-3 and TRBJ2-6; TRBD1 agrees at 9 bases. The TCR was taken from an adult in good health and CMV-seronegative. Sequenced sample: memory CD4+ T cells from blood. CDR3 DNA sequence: TGCGCCAGCAGCCAGGGAACCGGGACAGGGACCTCTGGGGCCAACGTCCTGACTTTC. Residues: CASSQGTGTGTSGANVLTF.